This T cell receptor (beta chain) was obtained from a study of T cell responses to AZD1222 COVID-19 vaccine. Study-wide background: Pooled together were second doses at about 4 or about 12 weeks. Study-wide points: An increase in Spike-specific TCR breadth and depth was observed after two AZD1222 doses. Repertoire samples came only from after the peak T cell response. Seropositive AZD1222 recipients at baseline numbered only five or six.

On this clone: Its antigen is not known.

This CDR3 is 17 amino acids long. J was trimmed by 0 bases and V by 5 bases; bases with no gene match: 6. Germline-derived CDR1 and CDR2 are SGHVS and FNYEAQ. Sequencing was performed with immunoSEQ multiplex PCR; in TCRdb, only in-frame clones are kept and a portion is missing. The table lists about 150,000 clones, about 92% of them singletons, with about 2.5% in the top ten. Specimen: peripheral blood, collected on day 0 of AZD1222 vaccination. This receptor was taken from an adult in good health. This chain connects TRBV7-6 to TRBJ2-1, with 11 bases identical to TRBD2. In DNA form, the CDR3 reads TGTGCCAGCAGCCCGATAGCGGGAGGGAGCTCCTACAATGAGCAGTTCTTC. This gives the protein CASSPIAGGSSYNEQFF.